The 14 T cell receptor beta chains reported below all come from one sample, sequenced in a study of T cell responses to AZD1222 COVID-19 vaccine. Measured with immunoSEQ multiplex PCR; TCRdb has only the in-frame clones, and not every one. The table records 100,000 to 150,000 clones, 80% to 95% of them present only once. The sample consisted of peripheral blood, taken on day 0 of MenACWY control vaccination. These TCRs come from an adult in good health.

The genes are TRBV29-1 and TRBJ1-3, with D perhaps matching TRBD1 (5 bases). V lost 0 bases, J lost 1 base, and 16 bases lay in between. Germline CDR1 is SQVTM and CDR2 is ANQGSEA. The CDR3 is made up of 17 amino acids. CDR3 bases: TGCAGCGTTGAAGACCCTGTAATGAGGGGTTCTGGAAACACCATATATTTT. This encodes CSVEDPVMRGSGNTIYF.

The J gene is TRBJ2-7, the V gene TRBV27; 11 bases agree with TRBD2. In germline, CDR1 is MNHEY, CDR2 SMNVEV (reference sequence). This CDR3 is built from 16 residues. Trimming took 5 bases from V and 0 from J; bases not matched to a gene: 6. The CDR3: CASSPTSGGYSYEQYV. CDR3 sequence (DNA): TGTGCCAGCAGTCCTACTAGCGGGGGTTACTCCTACGAGCAGTACGTC.

J is TRBJ1-2 and V is TRBV27; D unresolved. The V gene lost 3 bases and the J gene lost 2 bases, with 10 bases spanning the gap. CDR3 size: 14 residues. The germline V gene has CDR1 MNHEY and CDR2 SMNVEV (reference sequence). The CDR3 DNA follows: TGTGCCAGCAGTTTTGGAGGCAGAAACTATGGCTACACCTTC. It yields the protein CASSFGGRNYGYTF.

V is TRBV27 and J is TRBJ2-2, with D tentatively TRBD1 (5 bases). There are 17 residues in the CDR3. V lost 6 bases and J lost 3, with 20 bases in between. Germline values: CDR1 MNHEY, CDR2 SMNVEV (reference sequence). The CDR3 protein is CASSPAKGNSDTGELFF. The CDR3 region has the DNA TGTGCCAGCAGCCCCGCAAAGGGGAACAGTGACACCGGGGAGCTGTTTTTT.

The chain recombines TRBV4-3 with TRBJ2-3; perhaps TRBD1 as D (6 bases). Germline CDR1 is LGHNA and CDR2 is YSLEER. This CDR3 is built from 18 residues. V lost 1 base and J lost 2, with 19 bases in between. In DNA, the CDR3 is TGCGCCAGCAGCCAAGCGCCGGGCAGGGGTTCCCCCACAGATACGCAGTATTTT. This sequence encodes CASSQAPGRGSPTDTQYF.

The chain joins TRBV2 to TRBJ1-1; a possible D gene is TRBD1 (5 bases). Germline CDR1 SNHLY, CDR2 FYNNEI. V lost 6 bases to trimming and J lost 12 bases, with 14 bases between them. The CDR3 length is 11 residues. The CDR3, as DNA: TGTGCCAGCAGAACCGCGAGGGGACCTTTCTTT. Protein: CASRTARGPFF.

In DNA form, the CDR3 reads TGTGCCAGCTCAAGCAGGGGAGCGGGCTACACCTTC. It specifies CASSSRGAGYTF. The J gene is TRBJ1-2, the V gene TRBV25-1, with D possibly TRBD1 on 6 matching bases. This CDR3 is built from 12 residues. Trimming took off 8 bases at V and 8 bases at J, with 15 bases between the two ends. CDR1 is MGHDK and CDR2 is SYGVNS in the germline V gene.

The chain is built from TRBV19 and TRBJ2-5; 9 nucleotides line up with TRBD1. V trimming: 5 bases; J trimming: 5 bases; junction bases outside the gene matches: 6. Germline V gene data show CDR1 as LNHDA and CDR2 as SQIVND (reference sequence). This CDR3 has 14 residues. The CDR3, as DNA: TGTGCCAGTAGTTCCCCGACAGGGGGGGAGACCCAGTACTTC. Its protein is CASSSPTGGETQYF.

V is TRBV9 and J is TRBJ2-1; 7 bases align to TRBD2. Germline CDR1 reads SGDLS; CDR2 reads YYNGEE. The CDR3 runs 14 residues. The V and J ends lost 4 bases and 6 bases, in that order; junction bases with no gene match: 7. As DNA, the CDR3 is TGTGCCAGCAGCTTGGTAGCGGGTATCAATGAGCAGTTCTTC. Translation gives CASSLVAGINEQFF.

Only a few counts were recorded for this clone. This chain uses TRBV28 with TRBJ2-1, with TRBD2 identical over 13 bases. Germline values: CDR1 MDHEN, CDR2 SYDVKM. J lost 5 bases, V lost 6 bases, and 7 bases had no gene match. The CDR3 loop spans 16 amino acids. For the CDR3, the DNA is TGTGCCAGCAGCCGACTAGCGGGAGGAAGGGACAATGAGCAGTTCTTC. Encoded protein: CASSRLAGGRDNEQFF.

This clone was counted a few times. This chain uses TRBV6-5 with TRBJ1-6; TRBD1 is a possible D gene (5 bases). The CDR3 has 15 residues. The V end was cut by 6 bases, the J end by 8 bases, with 17 bases between. CDR1 and CDR2 (germline): MNHEY, SVGAGI. CDR3 protein: CASSSNSGGYSPLHF. CDR3 bases: TGTGCCAGCAGCTCTAATTCGGGGGGGTATTCACCCCTCCACTTT.

As regards this clone: This same CDR3 is encoded by further DNA sequences in the sample. The chain carries TRBV5-1 and TRBJ1-1; 7 nucleotides agree with TRBD1. Losses at the gene ends were 2 bases for V and 1 base for J; bases not matched to a gene: 2. This CDR3 is built from 14 residues. The germline V gene has CDR1 SGHRS and CDR2 YFSETQ. CDR3 nucleotides: TGCGCCAGCAGCTTAGCAGGGGGGAACACTGAAGCTTTCTTT. This gives the protein CASSLAGGNTEAFF. Drawing the rest from reference TRBV5-1 and TRBJ1-1, the complete variable domain is KAGVTQTPRYLIKTRGQQVTLSCSPISGHRSVSWYQQTPGQGLQFLFEYFSETQRNKGNFPGRFSGRQFSNSRSEMNVSTLELGDSALYLCASSLAGGNTEAFFGQGTRLTVV.

V usage is TRBV11-2 and J usage is TRBJ2-5; 7 positions agree with TRBD1. The V gene's germline CDR1 is SGHAT and CDR2 FQNNGV. Trimming removed 4 bases from V and 1 base from J; junction bases left unmatched: 12. The CDR3 consists of 17 residues. This CDR3 reads CASSSNDRARSQETQYF. The CDR3 DNA reads as TGTGCCAGCAGCTCCAACGACAGGGCCCGATCCCAAGAGACCCAGTACTTC.

The gene calls are TRBV9 and TRBJ2-7, with TRBD1 matching 7 bases. CDR1 SGDLS and CDR2 YYNGEE come from the germline V gene. The trim removed 4 bases at V and 5 bases at J, leaving 15 bases unmatched. CDR3 length: 16 residues. CDR3 sequence: CASSLTSGGGIHEQYF. The CDR3 coding sequence is TGTGCCAGCAGCCTAACGTCAGGGGGTGGAATCCACGAGCAGTACTTC.